Listed below are T cell receptor beta chains from one sample, sequenced in a study of OX40 agonist ivuxolimab in advanced cancers. TCRdb's table, derived via immunoSEQ multiplex PCR, lists solely in-frame clones and lacks some. The table lists around 68,000 clones, 86% of them singletons. This specimen was CD4+ or CD8+ T cells sorted from blood, taken in a trial of the OX40 agonist ivuxolimab. Receptor source: an adult with an advanced solid tumor such as melanoma, head and neck, liver or kidney cancer. The conserved cysteine and the conserved F or W are not part of the CDR3 here. Fields, in order: V gene, D gene, clone size, J gene, CDR3 protein. The D gene is left open where the match is weak. The size of a clone is reported for some rows only, either as once, few or many, or as a class for expanded clones.

>TRBV4-1|-|-|TRBJ1-2
ASSQSGPYGYT
>TRBV9|-|once|TRBJ2-1
ASSARLEGDNEQF
>TRBV9|-|-|TRBJ2-3
ASSPQLRGMVGSTQY
>TRBV7-5|-|-|TRBJ1-2
ARSLGTAWGYT
>TRBV20-1|-|-|TRBJ2-1
SARNGNEQF
>TRBV19|-|-|TRBJ1-3
ASRKRDGENTIY
>TRBV5-4|TRBD2|-|TRBJ2-2
ASSLGVAGGPTNTGELF
>TRBV7-3|TRBD2|-|TRBJ2-1
ASSFRGEGLNEQF
>TRBV6-6|TRBD1|-|TRBJ1-1
ASSYWARTGRTEAF
>TRBV4-3|-|-|TRBJ1-2
ASSQVGRDYGYT
>TRBV28|-|-|TRBJ1-2
ASSLSGQGYT
>TRBV7-2|TRBD2|-|TRBJ2-3
ASSLSAGGPSTDTQY
>TRBV13|-|-|TRBJ2-3
ASSLGVTDTQY
>TRBV7-8|-|-|TRBJ2-4
ASSLGLPLGGQAKNIQY
>TRBV19|-|-|TRBJ2-3
ASSQTVFTDTQY
>TRBV18|-|-|TRBJ2-7
ASSPQTRTYEQY
>TRBV14|-|-|TRBJ1-6
ASSLQGSWNSPLH
>TRBV7-7|TRBD1|once|TRBJ2-5
ACNEGQMETQY
>TRBV15|-|-|TRBJ1-1
ATSRVTALDPEAF
>TRBV5-6|-|once|TRBJ2-7
ASSPRWTNEQY
>TRBV7-9|TRBD1|once|TRBJ2-5
ASSQGQGQETQY
>TRBV5-1|TRBD2|-|TRBJ2-3
ASSLAGTSGDTQY
>TRBV9|TRBD2|-|TRBJ2-3
ASSVSGGASGGSSTDTQY
>TRBV6-5|-|-|TRBJ2-7
ASSYRIDYEQY
>TRBV5-1|-|-|TRBJ2-5
ASKGGLRLEETQY
>TRBV7-2|TRBD2|once|TRBJ2-3
ASSFSGREDTQY
>TRBV18|-|once|TRBJ2-5
ASSPTTQETQY
>TRBV28|-|-|TRBJ2-5
ASTGLSGETQY
>TRBV18|TRBD1|-|TRBJ1-2
ASSPPGQVRGYT